This T cell receptor beta chain comes out of a study of CD8+ T cells in alopecia areata. Study-wide points: Among the 100 top clones, expanded CD8+ clones, like scalp clonality, were significantly decreased by tofacitinib.

RNA extraction was followed by reverse transcription into cDNA, which acted as the sequencing template. This table comes from immunoSEQ multiplex PCR, and its TCRdb copy is limited to in-frame clones, with some not included. The profile shows 110,000 or so clones, roughly 56% of them singletons. Noted treatment: oral pan-JAK inhibitor, 5-10 mg twice daily. This clone has just a few counts. Its antigen is not known. CDR3 length: 13 amino acids. V was shortened by 7 bases and J by 1 base, with 10 bases between the two germline ends. Germline-derived CDR1 and CDR2 are SNHLY and FYNNEI. The specimen was CD4+ T cells sorted from blood, collected at week 24, from a patient treated with tofacitinib. This rearrangement joins TRBV2 to TRBJ1-2, with D possibly matching TRBD1 (5 bases). This clonotype was obtained from a human donor with alopecia areata. CDR3 DNA: TGTGCCAGCATGAGGGACGGTAACTATGGCTACACCTTC. This sequence encodes CASMRDGNYGYTF.